The clone carrying this TCR beta chain was counted a few times. This CDR3 contains 15 residues. V was clipped by 0 bases and J by 1 base, with 8 bases between them. Germline V gives CDR1 SGHRS, CDR2 YFSETQ. This sample was included in a study of T-cell reconstitution after alpha-beta-depleted transplantation in children. TCRbeta library preparation incorporated unique molecular identifiers. TCRdb ran MiXCR on the PCR reads and lists one entry per CDR3 protein. The table shows roughly 670,000 distinct CDR3 sequences, with less than 15% occurring only once. This clonotype was obtained from a girl aged 2-10 years with congenital amegakaryocytic thrombocytopenia, due to receive a stem cell transplant. The chain carries TRBV5-1 and TRBJ2-1; D is ambiguous. Here the sequenced sample was PBMCs, taken before TCRalphabeta/CD19-depleted stem cell transplant. The CDR3 region has the DNA TGCGCCAGCAGCTTGGATAGTTGGTCCTACAATGAGCAGTTCTTC. Translated: CASSLDSWSYNEQFF.